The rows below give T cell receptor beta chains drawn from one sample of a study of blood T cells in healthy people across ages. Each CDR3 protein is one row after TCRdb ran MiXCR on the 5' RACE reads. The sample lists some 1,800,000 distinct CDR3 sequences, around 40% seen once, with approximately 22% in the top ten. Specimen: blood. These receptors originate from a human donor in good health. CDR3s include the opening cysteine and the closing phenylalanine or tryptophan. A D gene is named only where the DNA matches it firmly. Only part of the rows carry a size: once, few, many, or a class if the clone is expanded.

TGTGCCAGCAGCCCTAGGACAGGGGGTGAGCAGTTCTTC	CASSPRTGGEQFF	TRBV7-2	TRBJ2-1	TRBD1	-
TGTGCCAGCAGCTTGAGCGCGGTTATAGCCAAAAACATTCAGTACTTC	CASSLSAVIAKNIQYF	TRBV7-2	TRBJ2-4	-	-
TGTGCCAGCAAGGGAACGAACACCGGGGAGCTGTTTTTT	CASKGTNTGELFF	TRBV6-5	TRBJ2-2	-	-
TGTGCCACCAGCAGAGATTGGGGCTCCCAAGGGACCCAGTACTTC	CATSRDWGSQGTQYF	TRBV15	TRBJ2-5	-	-
TGTGCCAGTAAGGTTGAGGACAGGTCTAACTATGGCTACACCTTC	CASKVEDRSNYGYTF	TRBV19	TRBJ1-2	TRBD1	-
TGCAGTGCTCTTGACAGCTCGGGCGGCTACACCTTC	CSALDSSGGYTF	TRBV20-1	TRBJ1-2	-	-
TGTGCCAGCAGCGCAAGGACAGGGGGATTTTTCGAGCAGTACTTC	CASSARTGGFFEQYF	TRBV5-6	TRBJ2-7	TRBD1	once
TGCGCCAGCAGCCAAGAAGACGGGGGGGAGACCCAGTACTTC	CASSQEDGGETQYF	TRBV4-1	TRBJ2-5	TRBD2	-
TGCAGTGCTCCCCGAGTGAACACCGGGGAGCTGTTTTTT	CSAPRVNTGELFF	TRBV20-1	TRBJ2-2	-	-
TGTGCCATCAGTGAATGGGAACAAGGGGAGACCCAGTACTTC	CAISEWEQGETQYF	TRBV10-3	TRBJ2-5	-	-
TGCGCCAGCAGCCCAAATACCCAGGGTAGAGAGACCCAGTACTTC	CASSPNTQGRETQYF	TRBV5-1	TRBJ2-5	-	-
TGTGCCAGCAGCCCTCTCTCGGGGGGGGGAGGAGGGACCGGGGAGCTGTTTTTT	CASSPLSGGGGGTGELFF	TRBV11-2	TRBJ2-2	TRBD2	-
TGCGCCAGCAGCTTGAGGCCTCAAGCGGTGGGCGAATTTTACGAGCAGTACTTC	CASSLRPQAVGEFYEQYF	TRBV5-1	TRBJ2-7	-	many
TGTGCCTGGAGGACTTCCAACCCCTATGGCTACACCTTC	CAWRTSNPYGYTF	TRBV30	TRBJ1-2	-	few
TGTGCCAGCGGCCGAACAGGGGGCGGGAACATTCAGTACTTC	CASGRTGGGNIQYF	TRBV7-2	TRBJ2-4	TRBD1	-
TGTGCCACCAGCCGTGCAGAGGAGAGGGAGCAGTACTTC	CATSRAEEREQYF	TRBV15	TRBJ2-7	-	-
TGCAGTGCGGAGGGGACTAGCAACGAGCAGTACTTC	CSAEGTSNEQYF	TRBV20-1	TRBJ2-7	TRBD2	-
TGCAGTGCTAGAGACCCCGGGAACACGCTCGGCTACACCTTC	CSARDPGNTLGYTF	TRBV20-1	TRBJ1-2	-	-
TGTGCCAGCAGCTCGATCTTTTGGGGCAGCTCGTACGAGCAGTACTTC	CASSSIFWGSSYEQYF	TRBV7-2	TRBJ2-7	-	-
TGTGCCAGCAGCTTAATTCCCGGGGGGCGCAATGAGCAGTTCTTC	CASSLIPGGRNEQFF	TRBV7-6	TRBJ2-1	-	-
TGTGCCAGCAGTATTGAACGGTGCGAGCAGTACTTC	CASSIERCEQYF	TRBV2	TRBJ2-7	-	-
TGTGCCAGCAGTTCCCTCTCCTGGGCAGATACGCAGTATTTT	CASSSLSWADTQYF	TRBV28	TRBJ2-3	-	-
TGTGCCAGCACTAATCCTCGGGACAGATCCTCCCTGGGCGGTTCACCCCTCCACTTT	CASTNPRDRSSLGGSPLHF	TRBV6-1	TRBJ1-6	TRBD1	many
TGTGCCACCAGTAACAACGCCCCAGGGCGGGGTCAGCCCCAGCATTTT	CATSNNAPGRGQPQHF	TRBV24-1	TRBJ1-5	-	-
TGCAGTGCTACGATCACTAATTCACCCCTCCACTTT	CSATITNSPLHF	TRBV20-1	TRBJ1-6	-	many
TGTGCCATCAGTGAGGGGGTTGATGAAAAACTGTTTTTT	CAISEGVDEKLFF	TRBV10-3	TRBJ1-4	-	few
TGTGCCAGCAAATACCGGGGGACAGCACAAGAGACCCAGTACTTC	CASKYRGTAQETQYF	TRBV11-2	TRBJ2-5	-	few
TGCAGCGTTGAAAGGACGGCGGGGTATGGCTACACCTTC	CSVERTAGYGYTF	TRBV29-1	TRBJ1-2	-	few
TGTGCCAGCAGTTTACTCGCGGGGCTCAATGAGCAGTTCTTC	CASSLLAGLNEQFF	TRBV12-3/TRBV12-4	TRBJ2-1	-	-